Following are 10 T cell receptor beta chains from one sample sequenced in a study of identical twins (dated by TCRdb to 2015 to 2016). Receptor libraries were prepared by 5' RACE. Sequencing was performed on an Illumina HiSeq 2000. TCRdb ran its own pipeline on the public reads, namely fastp trimming at Q25 and MiXCR clone calling, and kept in-frame beta chains. CDR3 protein sequences are deduplicated, and each keeps its most common genes and DNA. Present in this sample are 450,000 or so distinct CDR3 sequences, 12% to 15% of which were seen just once. About 0.52% of the sample goes to the ten largest clones. These records were also assigned to another study, of yellow fever vaccine responses in identical twins.

What was sequenced was CD4+ T cells sorted from blood. The receptors were sampled from a woman between 18 and 29 years old in good health.

V is TRBV24-1 and J is TRBJ2-3; D may be TRBD1 or TRBD2 (6 bases each). From germline, CDR1 is KGHDR and CDR2 SFDVKD. The CDR3 has 14 residues. V was shortened by 7 bases and J by 5 bases, with 15 bases between the two germline ends. The CDR3: CATRQDKGGDTQYF. The CDR3, as DNA: TGTGCCACCAGACAGGACAAGGGGGGAGATACGCAGTATTTT.

This chain joins TRBV2 and TRBJ1-4, with D unclear. Germline-derived CDR1 and CDR2 are SNHLY and FYNNEI. The CDR3 loop spans 14 amino acids. The ends were cut back, 7 bases at V and 0 bases at J, with 9 bases in the middle. The CDR3: CASKGSTTNEKLFF. The CDR3 bases are TGTGCCAGCAAAGGAAGTACAACTAATGAAAAACTGTTTTTT.

This clonotype was seen only a few times. Here the CDR3 reads CASAGLAGENEQFF. The CDR3 DNA follows: TGTGCCAGCGCCGGACTAGCGGGAGAAAATGAGCAGTTCTTC. The chain couples TRBV6-2 or TRBV6-3 to TRBJ2-1, with 13 bases lining up with TRBD2. Losses at the gene ends were 8 bases for V and 7 bases for J; bases not matched to a gene: 5. This CDR3 region has 14 residues. The germline gives CDR1 MNHEY, CDR2 SVGEGT.

The chain links TRBV6-5 to TRBJ2-7; the D is unclear. From germline, CDR1 is MNHEY and CDR2 SVGAGI. V was cut by 4 bases and J by 4 bases, with 14 bases left in between. The CDR3 totals 14 residues. CDR3 residues: CASSSQNRLYEQYF. Here the CDR3 DNA reads TGTGCCAGCAGTTCCCAAAATAGATTATACGAGCAGTACTTC.

V is TRBV6-4 and J is TRBJ2-1; 11 nucleotides line up with TRBD2. This CDR3 is 20 amino acids long. Trimming at V came to 5 bases and at J to 0 bases, leaving 15 bases not matched to a gene. Germline CDR1 MRHNA, CDR2 SNTAGT. In DNA form, the CDR3 reads TGTGCCAGCAGTCGACTATCCACTCCGACTAGCGGGACCTCCTACAATGAGCAGTTCTTC. Residues: CASSRLSTPTSGTSYNEQFF.

This sequence joins TRBV6-2 or TRBV6-3 and TRBJ2-1, with TRBD2 as a possible D gene (6 bases). Germline CDR1 MNHEY, CDR2 SVGEGT. V was shortened by 2 bases and J by 14 bases, with 16 bases between the two germline ends. This CDR3 has 13 residues. CDR3 sequence: CASSYTTGLTKFF. In DNA, the CDR3 is TGTGCCAGCAGTTACACCACGGGACTTACTAAGTTCTTC.

This clonotype has a handful of counts. V usage is TRBV7-2 and J usage is TRBJ1-5; 8 nucleotides match TRBD1. CDR3 size: 14 residues. The trim removed 5 bases at V and 5 bases at J, leaving 5 bases unmatched. Germline V gene data show CDR1 as SGHTA and CDR2 as FQGNSA. As DNA, the CDR3 is TGTGCCAGCAGCCAGGGGGCAAGGTATCAGCCCCAGCATTTT. This translates into CASSQGARYQPQHF.

The chain employs TRBV18 and TRBJ2-7; tentative D call: TRBD2 (6 bases). V gave up 4 bases and J gave up 7 bases, with 20 bases separating them. CDR1 and CDR2 (germline): KGHSH, LQKENI. The CDR3 runs 15 residues. The CDR3 nucleotides read TGTGCCAGCTCACAGACGGGGGACTCGTCGAGAGAGCAGTACTTC. Its protein product is CASSQTGDSSREQYF.

The chain recombines TRBV7-6 with TRBJ2-7; D gene ambiguous. Germline-derived CDR1 and CDR2 are SGHVS and FNYEAQ. V lost 2 bases and J 2 bases, leaving 10 bases between the germline ends. The CDR3 totals 14 residues. This chain's CDR3 is CASSLSGSTYEQYF. In DNA, the CDR3 is TGTGCCAGCAGCTTATCGGGCAGCACCTACGAGCAGTACTTC.

This sequence joins TRBV25-1 and TRBJ1-4; D not resolved. V was clipped by 1 base and J by 4 bases, with 7 bases between them. The CDR3 runs 14 residues. Germline loops: CDR1 MGHDK, CDR2 SYGVNS. Here the CDR3 DNA reads TGTGCCAGCAGTGAATCTACAGTTAATGAAAAACTGTTTTTT. Protein: CASSESTVNEKLFF.